This T cell receptor beta chain was sequenced for a study of OX40 agonist ivuxolimab in advanced cancers. Study context: Ivuxolimab is an agonistic anti-OX40 (CD134) antibody, and patients were treated with it. Of the patients, three showed partial responses, one with hepatocellular carcinoma and two with cutaneous melanoma.

There are 15 residues in the CDR3. The V end lost 2 bases, the J end lost 1 base, and 9 bases lay between the germline ends. CDR1 is SGHTA, CDR2 FQGNSA, per germline. Regarding this clone: Antigen unknown.

Profiled with immunoSEQ multiplex PCR; TCRdb holds only in-frame clones, not every one. The sample has some 95,000 clones, around 90% seen once. The cohort excluded patients with autoimmune disease history or systemic immunosuppression. Study observations and caveats: At 0.1 to 3.0 mg/kg, clonal expansion of CD4+ and CD8+ blood T cells had occurred by week 6.

The specimen comprised CD4+ or CD8+ T cells sorted from blood, sampled in a trial of the OX40 agonist ivuxolimab. The chain joins TRBV7-2 to TRBJ2-1, with TRBD1 as a possible D gene (6 bases). The TCR originated in an adult with an advanced solid tumor such as melanoma, head and neck, liver or kidney cancer. DNA of the CDR3: TGTGCCAGCAGCTTAATCAGGGGATCCTACAATGAGCAGTTCTTC. Translation: CASSLIRGSYNEQFF.